These T cell receptor beta chains were read from a single sample in a study of blood T cell repertoires in COVID-19. The assay was immunoSEQ multiplex PCR, and TCRdb's table has in-frame clones only and misses some. The table includes approximately 90,000 clones, 80% detected once. The source material was peripheral blood. These receptors were taken from a woman older than 75 with acute or convalescent COVID-19. The CDR3 runs from the conserved cysteine through the conserved F or W. A clone size is listed for some rows: how often the clone was seen (once, few, many), or a class if it is expanded.

j_call: TRBJ2-2
clone_size: .
v_call: TRBV5-4
cdr3_aa: CASRRGNSNTGELFF

j_call: TRBJ2-2
clone_size: .
v_call: TRBV6-1
cdr3_aa: CASLPTSVPGELFF

j_call: TRBJ1-1
clone_size: once
v_call: TRBV19
cdr3_aa: CASTPRRRDTEAFF

j_call: TRBJ2-7
clone_size: few
v_call: TRBV5-1
cdr3_aa: CASSSLGQETYEQYF

j_call: TRBJ1-4
clone_size: .
v_call: TRBV2
cdr3_aa: CASRSYQKLFF

j_call: TRBJ2-2
clone_size: .
v_call: TRBV4-1
cdr3_aa: CASSQVARGGGRGELFF

j_call: TRBJ1-2
clone_size: once
v_call: TRBV12-5
cdr3_aa: CASGLTSSGTGVDGYTF

j_call: TRBJ1-3
clone_size: .
v_call: TRBV28
cdr3_aa: CASSPGGGVLSGNTIYF

j_call: TRBJ1-6
clone_size: few
v_call: TRBV7-2
cdr3_aa: CASTPPPTGGSPLHF

j_call: TRBJ1-1
clone_size: .
v_call: TRBV7-9
cdr3_aa: CASSLVRESEAFF

j_call: TRBJ1-5
clone_size: .
v_call: TRBV12-3/TRBV12-4
cdr3_aa: CASSLVENQPQHF

j_call: TRBJ1-2
clone_size: .
v_call: TRBV7-3
cdr3_aa: CASSPQTGGDYGYTF